These 17 T cell receptor beta chains originate from one sample sequenced in a study of early T cells in non-severe SARS-CoV-2 infection. A single record per CDR3 protein comes from TCRdb applying MiXCR to the 5' RACE reads. The sample has approximately 50,000 distinct CDR3 sequences, approximately 8% seen once. The sample was whole blood. These receptors were obtained from an adult who was a healthcare worker with PCR-confirmed SARS-CoV-2 infection or an uninfected control (not recorded which).

V is TRBV6-2 or TRBV6-3 and J is TRBJ2-2; D gene ambiguous. V was trimmed by 8 bases and J by 6 bases, leaving 19 bases between them. CDR3 length: 15 amino acids. Germline assignment: CDR1 MNHEY and CDR2 SVGEGT. CDR3 sequence (DNA): TGTGCCAGCGGCGTTTTTAGAAGTGAGGCCGGGGAGCTGTTTTTT. It encodes CASGVFRSEAGELFF.

V is TRBV4-1 and J is TRBJ2-7; TRBD2 might be the D (5 bases). This CDR3 region has 17 residues. Trimming removed 2 bases from V and 1 base from J, with 18 bases in between. Germline values: CDR1 MGHRA, CDR2 YSYEKL. Here the CDR3 reads CASSQTPQFRGSYEQYF. CDR3 coding DNA: TGCGCCAGCAGCCAAACCCCTCAGTTCCGGGGATCCTACGAGCAGTACTTC.

V gene TRBV20-1 combines with J gene TRBJ2-5; tentative D call: TRBD2 (6 bases). The CDR3 has 13 residues. Between the trimmed V and J ends, which lost 1 base and 5 bases, there was a span of 11 bases. In germline, CDR1 is DFQATT, CDR2 SNEGSKA (reference sequence). In DNA form, the CDR3 reads TGCAGTGCTAGAGTCCCCCGGGGGGAGACCCAGTACTTC. This gives the protein CSARVPRGETQYF.

V gene TRBV20-1 combines with J gene TRBJ2-7; 12 bases are shared with TRBD2. Per the germline V gene, CDR1 is DFQATT and CDR2 is SNEGSKA (reference sequence). J lost 7 bases, V lost 0 bases, and 7 bases had no gene match. CDR3 length equals 15 residues. The CDR3 nucleotides are TGCAGTGCTAGAGATCGACGACTAGCGGGAGTAGAGCAGTACTTC. Translation gives CSARDRRLAGVEQYF.

This clonotype was recorded a few times. The chain has TRBV9 and TRBJ2-3; the D gene is possibly TRBD2 (6 bases). Germline CDR1 is SGDLS and CDR2 is YYNGEE. V was cut by 0 bases and J by 11 bases, with 19 bases left in between. The CDR3 covers 15 residues. CDR3 bases: TGTGCCAGCAGCGTAGAGGGTAGCGGCCCCACGTTGCAGTATTTT. Protein sequence: CASSVEGSGPTLQYF.

At least ten counts were recorded for this clonotype. This chain joins TRBV29-1 and TRBJ1-1; the D gene is possibly TRBD1 (5 bases). V was cut by 4 bases and J by 4 bases, with 13 bases left in between. CDR3 size: 13 residues. Looked up from germline, CDR1 is SQVTM and CDR2 is ANQGSEA. CDR3 protein: CSVVWQGGTEAFF. CDR3 nucleotides: TGCAGCGTTGTGTGGCAGGGAGGCACTGAAGCTTTCTTT.

This clonotype was counted a few times. The chain uses TRBV14 and TRBJ1-6, with D possibly being TRBD1 (5 bases). Per the germline V gene, CDR1 is SGHDN and CDR2 is FVKESK. Trimming shortened V by 1 base and J by 10 bases, and 11 bases separated the two germline ends. The CDR3 runs 14 residues. CDR3 nucleotide sequence: TGTGCCAGCAGCCAAGTTAGGGGCGCGTCACCCCTCCACTTT. It translates to CASSQVRGASPLHF.

The chain employs TRBV11-2 and TRBJ2-1; D is undetermined. The CDR3 runs to 12 residues. Germline V lookup: CDR1 SGHAT, CDR2 FQNNGV. V dropped 5 bases and J dropped 8 bases, with 10 bases sitting between them. The DNA of the CDR3 is TGTGCCAGCAGCCTAGGTGGGGATGAGCAGTTCTTC. This sequence encodes CASSLGGDEQFF.

The chain recombines TRBV7-9 with TRBJ2-1; 8 bases map to TRBD2. The CDR3 loop spans 17 amino acids. The V and J ends lost 4 bases and 5 bases, in that order; junction bases with no gene match: 13. From germline, CDR1 is SEHNR and CDR2 FQNEAQ (reference sequence). The CDR3 region is CASSSPRWREVDNEQFF. The CDR3 coding sequence is TGTGCCAGCAGCTCCCCTCGTTGGCGGGAGGTCGACAATGAGCAGTTCTTC.

The chain employs TRBV20-1 and TRBJ2-3; 9 positions agree with TRBD1. The germline V gene encodes CDR1 DFQATT and CDR2 SNEGSKA (reference sequence). Trimming removed 5 bases from V and 3 bases from J; junction bases left unmatched: 6. The CDR3 covers 14 residues. The DNA for the CDR3 is TGCAGTGCTGAACCGGGACAGGGAACAGATACGCAGTATTTT. This encodes CSAEPGQGTDTQYF.

This chain uses TRBV7-6 with TRBJ2-3; 7 bases are a match to TRBD2. Germline assignment: CDR1 SGHVS and CDR2 FNYEAQ. With 3 bases clipped from V and 4 bases from J, the junction kept 13 bases outside the gene matches. The CDR3 is made up of 17 amino acids. CDR3 sequence reads: CASSLVGLDWGADTQYF. The CDR3 DNA is TGTGCCAGCAGCTTGGTCGGACTAGACTGGGGGGCAGATACGCAGTATTTT.

This clonotype was detected many times. This sequence joins TRBV20-1 and TRBJ1-5; a weak D match, TRBD1 (6 bases). Trimming shortened V by 0 bases and J by 7 bases, and 13 bases separated the two germline ends. The CDR3 length is 14 residues. CDR1 is DFQATT, CDR2 SNEGSKA, per germline (reference sequence). The CDR3 spells CSAREQGGRQPQHF. The CDR3, as DNA: TGCAGTGCTAGAGAACAGGGAGGGCGGCAGCCCCAGCATTTT.

This clonotype was seen more than once but under ten times. The J gene is TRBJ1-2, the V gene TRBV16; D is unresolved. Trimming cost V 2 bases and J 7 bases, with 5 bases left between them. Germline V gene data show CDR1 as KGHSY and CDR2 as FQNENV. This CDR3 has 11 amino acids. This CDR3 reads CASSQEIGYTF. The DNA for the CDR3 is TGTGCCAGCAGCCAAGAGATTGGCTACACCTTC.

V gene TRBV24-1 combines with J gene TRBJ2-5; 8 bases line up with TRBD2. V was clipped by 5 bases and J by 5 bases; unmatched bases: 6. This CDR3 spans 14 amino acids. Looked up from germline, CDR1 is KGHDR and CDR2 is SFDVKD. This chain's CDR3 is CATSGSGRGETQYF. For the CDR3, the DNA is TGTGCCACCAGTGGAAGCGGGAGAGGGGAGACCCAGTACTTC.

This clonotype was counted between two and nine times. This chain uses TRBV2 with TRBJ2-1; 10 nucleotides agree with TRBD2. V gave up 3 bases and J gave up 0 bases; unmatched junction bases: 5. Per germline, CDR1 SNHLY and CDR2 FYNNEI. CDR3 size: 17 residues. Here the CDR3 reads CASSDPSGSASYNEQFF. The CDR3 bases are TGTGCCAGCAGTGACCCTAGCGGGAGTGCCTCCTACAATGAGCAGTTCTTC.

This clonotype was seen a handful of times. The chain uses TRBV6-6 and TRBJ1-2; D not certain. CDR3 size: 12 residues. Trimming cost V 8 bases and J 6 bases, with 13 bases left between them. CDR1 and CDR2 from the germline V gene are MNHNY and SVGAGI (reference sequence). The CDR3 nucleotides are TGTGCCAGCGTTTTCGGGAGAAATGGCTACACCTTC. Translating gives CASVFGRNGYTF.

The chain's CDR3 is CSARDLGDTVQETQYF. The CDR3 bases are TGCAGTGCTAGAGATCTGGGGGACACAGTACAAGAGACCCAGTACTTC. V and J are TRBV20-1 and TRBJ2-5, with D perhaps matching TRBD1 (6 bases). V lost 0 bases and J lost 2, with 16 bases in between. From germline, CDR1 is DFQATT and CDR2 SNEGSKA (reference sequence). CDR3 size: 16 residues.